The clone carrying this T cell receptor (beta chain) was seen only a few times. Its antigen is undetermined. The sample originates from a study of regulatory T cells in long-lasting Graves disease. Study results and caveats: Persistent-disease Graves' patients showed less TCR diversity than new cases. Persistent disease exhibited a predilection for TRBV28, TRBJ1-2 and TRBJ2-5.

The CDR3 contains 13 residues. V was shortened by 5 bases and J by 6 bases, with 10 bases between the two germline ends. Germline CDR1 LNHNV, CDR2 YYDKDF (reference sequence). In building TCR beta libraries, iRepertoire HTBI primers were used together with Arm-PCR of CDR3 regions. TCRdb analysed the multiplex PCR reads with MiXCR anew, one entry per CDR3 protein. This table holds more than 450,000 distinct CDR3 sequences, approximately 12% found once. Time point noted: newly diagnosed GD, antithyroid drugs for less than 3 months. RNA from PBMCs was the source of the TCR library. This sample also belongs to another study, concerning T cells in Graves' hyperthyroidism and ophthalmopathy. That report notes: Lactation, pregnancy, other autoimmune disease or uncontrolled infection led to exclusion of patients. Clonotypes that were expanded in thyroid above 0.001 mostly appeared in blood too.

The chain has TRBV15 and TRBJ2-2; D gene ambiguous. This clonotype was obtained from a woman aged 25-40 years with Graves disease. The sample consisted of peripheral blood mononuclear cells (PBMCs), taken at new diagnosis, from a patient treated with antithyroid drugs. The CDR3 spells CATSPTWAGELFF. The CDR3 DNA reads TGTGCCACCAGCCCCACGTGGGCCGGGGAGCTGTTTTTT.